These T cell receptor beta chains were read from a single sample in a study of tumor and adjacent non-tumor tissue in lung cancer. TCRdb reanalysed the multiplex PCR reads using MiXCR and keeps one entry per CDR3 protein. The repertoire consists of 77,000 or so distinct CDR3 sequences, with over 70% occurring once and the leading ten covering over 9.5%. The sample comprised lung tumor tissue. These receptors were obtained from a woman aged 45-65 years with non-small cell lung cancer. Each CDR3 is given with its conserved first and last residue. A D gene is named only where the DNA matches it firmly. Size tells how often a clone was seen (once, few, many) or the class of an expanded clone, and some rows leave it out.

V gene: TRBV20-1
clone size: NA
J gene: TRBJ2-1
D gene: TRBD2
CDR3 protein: CSAESGRVPNEQFF
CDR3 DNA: TGCAGTGCCGAAAGCGGGAGGGTCCCCAATGAGCAGTTCTTC

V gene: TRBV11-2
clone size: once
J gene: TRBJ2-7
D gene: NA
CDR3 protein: CVSSLTDTVYEQYF
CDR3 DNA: TGCGTCAGCAGCCTGACGGACACTGTCTACGAGCAGTACTTC

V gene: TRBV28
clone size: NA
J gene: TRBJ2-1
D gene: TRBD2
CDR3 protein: CASSILAAGELAGGKGSYNEQFF
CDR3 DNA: TGTGCCAGCAGTATCCTTGCAGCCGGGGAACTAGCGGGAGGGAAGGGCTCCTACAATGAGCAGTTCTTC

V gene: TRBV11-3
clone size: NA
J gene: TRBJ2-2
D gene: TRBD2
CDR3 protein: CASRLAGGTGELLF
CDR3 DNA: TGTGCCAGCAGGCTAGCGGGCGGCACCGGGGAGCTGCTTTTT

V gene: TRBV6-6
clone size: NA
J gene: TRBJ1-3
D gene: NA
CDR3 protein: CTSSEGISGNTIYF
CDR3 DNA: TGTACCAGTAGTGAAGGGATTTCTGGAAACACCATATATTTT

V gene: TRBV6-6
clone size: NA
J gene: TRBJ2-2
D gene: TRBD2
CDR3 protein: CASYSSGRAPGELFF
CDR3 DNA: TGTGCCAGCTATTCTAGCGGGAGGGCCCCCGGGGAGCTGTTTTTT

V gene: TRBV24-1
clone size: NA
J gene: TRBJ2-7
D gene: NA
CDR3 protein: CVTSDSPGHGGYEQYF
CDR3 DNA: TGTGTCACCAGTGATTCCCCGGGACATGGCGGGTACGAGCAGTACTTC

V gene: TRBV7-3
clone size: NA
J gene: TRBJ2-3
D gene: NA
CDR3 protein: CASSQYSSIISKDTQYF
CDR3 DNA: TGTGCCAGCAGCCAATACTCTAGCATCATTAGTAAAGATACGCAGTATTTT

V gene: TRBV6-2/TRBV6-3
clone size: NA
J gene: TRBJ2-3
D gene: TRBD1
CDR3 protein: CANSYGGQGANTQYF
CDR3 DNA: TGTGCCAACAGTTACGGGGGACAGGGGGCAAATACGCAGTATTTT

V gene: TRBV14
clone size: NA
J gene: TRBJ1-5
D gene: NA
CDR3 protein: CTSSHSLTRNQPRHF
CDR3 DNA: TGTACCAGCAGCCATTCGTTGACCCGCAATCAGCCCCGGCATTTT

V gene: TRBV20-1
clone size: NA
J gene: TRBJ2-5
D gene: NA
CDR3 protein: CSAFRMGTGEETQYF
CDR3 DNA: TGCAGTGCTTTCCGGATGGGGACGGGCGAGGAGACCCAGTACTTC

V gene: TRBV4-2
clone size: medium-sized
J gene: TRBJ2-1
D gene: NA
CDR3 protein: CASSQGGEQFF
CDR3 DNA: TGTGCCAGCAGCCAAGGTGGTGAGCAGTTCTTC

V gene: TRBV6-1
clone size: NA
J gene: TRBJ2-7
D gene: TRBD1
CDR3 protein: CASKVLFGTGGNEQYF
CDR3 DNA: TGTGCCAGCAAGGTTTTGTTTGGTACAGGGGGTAACGAGCAGTACTTC

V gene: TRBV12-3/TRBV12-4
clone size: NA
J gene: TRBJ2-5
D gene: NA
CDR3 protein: CASSFYQAVRQETQYF
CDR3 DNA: TGTGCCAGCAGTTTTTATCAGGCTGTTAGACAAGAGACCCAGTATTTC

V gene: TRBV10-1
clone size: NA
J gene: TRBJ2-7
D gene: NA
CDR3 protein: CACSESGLYGQYF
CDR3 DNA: TGCGCCTGCAGTGAGTCTGGTCTCTACGGGCAGTACTTC

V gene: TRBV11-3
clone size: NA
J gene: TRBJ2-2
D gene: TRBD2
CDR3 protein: CANGLAGGTGELFF
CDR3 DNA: TGTGCCAACGGTCTAGCGGGGGGCACCGGGGAGCTGTTTTTT

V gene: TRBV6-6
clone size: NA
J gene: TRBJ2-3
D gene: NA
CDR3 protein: CAGGYRDYLTDTQYF
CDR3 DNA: TGTGCCGGCGGATATAGAGACTACCTCACAGATACGCAGTATTTT

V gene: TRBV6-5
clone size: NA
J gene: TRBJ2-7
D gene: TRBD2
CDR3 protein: CASSSGGVGENNEQYF
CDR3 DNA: TGTGCCAGTAGTTCCGGGGGGGTGGGAGAGAATAACGAGCAGTACTTC

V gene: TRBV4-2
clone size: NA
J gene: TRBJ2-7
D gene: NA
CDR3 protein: CASSHDAGGSFEQNF
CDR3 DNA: TGTGCCAGCAGCCATGATGCTGGTGGGAGTTTCGAGCAGAACTTC

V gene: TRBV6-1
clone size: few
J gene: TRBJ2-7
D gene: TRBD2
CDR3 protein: CASSGSTSGYEQYF
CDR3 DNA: TGTGCCAGCAGTGGATCCACTAGCGGCTACGAGCAGTATTTC

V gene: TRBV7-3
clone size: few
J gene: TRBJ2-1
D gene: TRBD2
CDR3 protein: CASSSSGSSSNEQFF
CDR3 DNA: TGTGCCAGCAGCTCTAGCGGGAGTTCGTCCAATGAGCAGTTCTTC

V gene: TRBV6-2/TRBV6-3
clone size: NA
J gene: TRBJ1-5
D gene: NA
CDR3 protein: CTSCDVLQPQHF
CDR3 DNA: TGTACCAGCTGTGACGTACTACAGCCCCAGCATTTT

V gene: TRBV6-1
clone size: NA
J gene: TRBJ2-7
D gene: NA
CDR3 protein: CANSEEPRSYEQYF
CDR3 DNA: TGTGCCAACAGTGAAGAACCCCGCTCCTACGAGCAGTATTTC

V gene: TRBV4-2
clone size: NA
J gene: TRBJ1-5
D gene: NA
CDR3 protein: CANSQVQDGNQPQHF
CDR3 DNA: TGTGCCAACAGCCAAGTTCAGGACGGCAATCAGCCCCAGCATTTT

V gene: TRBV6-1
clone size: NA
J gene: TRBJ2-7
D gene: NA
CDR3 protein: CASSEEVSGPYEHYF
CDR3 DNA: TGTGCCAGTAGTGAAGAAGTTAGCGGACCCTACGAGCACTACTTC

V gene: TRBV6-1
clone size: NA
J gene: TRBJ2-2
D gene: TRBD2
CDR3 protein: CASIISGGNPGELFF
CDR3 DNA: TGTGCAAGCATCATTAGCGGGGGCAACCCCGGGGAGCTGTTTTTT

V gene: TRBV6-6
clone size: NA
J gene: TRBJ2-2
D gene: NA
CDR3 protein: CANSKDTNTGELFF
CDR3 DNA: TGTGCCAACAGCAAGGACACTAACACCGGAGAGCTGTTTTTT

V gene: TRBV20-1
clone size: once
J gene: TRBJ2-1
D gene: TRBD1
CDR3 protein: CSVRGGQGYNEQFF
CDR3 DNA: TGCAGTGTCCGGGGGGGACAGGGGTACAATGAGCAGTTCTTC

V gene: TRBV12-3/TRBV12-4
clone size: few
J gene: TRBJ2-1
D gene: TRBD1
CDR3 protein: CASSSGTEHNEQFF
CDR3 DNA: TGTGCCAGCAGTTCCGGGACAGAGCACAATGAGCAGTTCTTC